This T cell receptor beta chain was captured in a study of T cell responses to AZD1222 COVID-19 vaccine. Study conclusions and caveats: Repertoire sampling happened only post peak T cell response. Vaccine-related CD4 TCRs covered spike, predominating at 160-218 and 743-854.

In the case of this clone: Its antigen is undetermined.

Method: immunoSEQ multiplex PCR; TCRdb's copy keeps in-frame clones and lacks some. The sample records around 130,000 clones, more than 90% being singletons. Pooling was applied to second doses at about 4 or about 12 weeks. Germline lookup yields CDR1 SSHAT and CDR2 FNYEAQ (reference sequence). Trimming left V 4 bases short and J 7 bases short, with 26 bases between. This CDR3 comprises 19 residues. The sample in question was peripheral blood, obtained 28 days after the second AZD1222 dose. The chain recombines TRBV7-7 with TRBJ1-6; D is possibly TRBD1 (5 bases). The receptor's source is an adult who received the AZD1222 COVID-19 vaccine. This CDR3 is CASSCRVGKEGPPNSPLHF. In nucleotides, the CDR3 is TGTGCCAGCAGCTGTAGGGTGGGGAAGGAGGGGCCGCCCAATTCACCCCTCCACTTT.